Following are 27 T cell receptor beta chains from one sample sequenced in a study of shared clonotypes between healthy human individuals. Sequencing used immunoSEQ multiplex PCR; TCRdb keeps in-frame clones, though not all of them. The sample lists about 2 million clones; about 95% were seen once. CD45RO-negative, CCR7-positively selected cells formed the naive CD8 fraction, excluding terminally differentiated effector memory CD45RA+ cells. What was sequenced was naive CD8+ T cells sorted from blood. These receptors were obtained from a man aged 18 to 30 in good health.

This CDR3 is CASSQDRQAPGRSYEQYF. Here the CDR3 DNA reads TGCGCCAGCAGCCAAGATAGGCAGGCCCCGGGCAGGTCCTACGAGCAGTACTTC. The V and J genes are TRBV4-1 and TRBJ2-7; D is uncertain. Trimming took off 0 bases at V and 1 base at J, with 19 bases between the two ends. Germline V gene lookup returns CDR1 MGHRA and CDR2 YSYEKL. This CDR3 comprises 18 residues.

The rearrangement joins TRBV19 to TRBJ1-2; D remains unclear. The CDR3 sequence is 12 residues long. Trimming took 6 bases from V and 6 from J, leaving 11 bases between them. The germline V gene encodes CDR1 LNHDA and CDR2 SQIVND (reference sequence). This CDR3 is CASRTRGNGYTF. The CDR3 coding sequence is TGTGCCAGTAGGACTCGAGGGAATGGCTACACCTTC.

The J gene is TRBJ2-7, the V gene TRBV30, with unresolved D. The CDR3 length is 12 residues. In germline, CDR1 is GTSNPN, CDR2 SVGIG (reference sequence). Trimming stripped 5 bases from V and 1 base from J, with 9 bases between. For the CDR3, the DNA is TGTGCCTGGGCCGTGCTATCCTACGAGCAGTACTTC. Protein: CAWAVLSYEQYF.

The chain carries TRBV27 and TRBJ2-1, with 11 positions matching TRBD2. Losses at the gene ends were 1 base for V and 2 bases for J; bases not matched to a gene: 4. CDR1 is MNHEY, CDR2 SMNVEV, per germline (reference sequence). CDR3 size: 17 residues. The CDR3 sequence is CASSLFPSGGPYNEQFF. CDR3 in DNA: TGTGCCAGCAGTTTATTCCCTAGCGGGGGGCCCTACAATGAGCAGTTCTTC.

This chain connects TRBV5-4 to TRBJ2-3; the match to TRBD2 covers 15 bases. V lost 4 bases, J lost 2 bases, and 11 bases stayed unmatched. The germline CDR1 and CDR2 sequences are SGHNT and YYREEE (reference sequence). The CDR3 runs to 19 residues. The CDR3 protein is CASSPGFGLAGGPTDTQYF. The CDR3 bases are TGTGCCAGCAGCCCTGGCTTTGGACTAGCGGGGGGGCCCACAGATACGCAGTATTTT.

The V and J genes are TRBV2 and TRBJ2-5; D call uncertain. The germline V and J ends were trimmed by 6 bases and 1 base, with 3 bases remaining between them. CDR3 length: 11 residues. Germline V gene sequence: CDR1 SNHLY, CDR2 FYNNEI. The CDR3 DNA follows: TGTGCCAGCAGACGCCAAGAGACCCAGTACTTC. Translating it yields CASRRQETQYF. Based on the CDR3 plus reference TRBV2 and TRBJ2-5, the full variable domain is EPEVTQTPSHQVTQMGQEVILRCVPISNHLYFYWYRQILGQKVEFLVSFYNNEISEKSEIFDDQFSVERPDGSNFTLKIRSTKLEDSAMYFCASRRQETQYFGPGTRLLVL.

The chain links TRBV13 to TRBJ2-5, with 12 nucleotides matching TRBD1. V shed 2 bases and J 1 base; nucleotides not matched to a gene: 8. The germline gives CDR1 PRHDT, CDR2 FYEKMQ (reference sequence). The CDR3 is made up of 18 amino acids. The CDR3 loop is CASSLREGTGGLQETQYF. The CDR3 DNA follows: TGTGCCAGCAGCTTAAGGGAGGGGACAGGGGGCCTCCAAGAGACCCAGTACTTC. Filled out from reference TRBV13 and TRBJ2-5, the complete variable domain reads AAGVIQSPRHLIKEKRETATLKCYPIPRHDTVYWYQQGPGQDPQFLISFYEKMQSDKGSIPDRFSAQQFSDYHSELNMSSLELGDSALYFCASSLREGTGGLQETQYFGPGTRLLVL.

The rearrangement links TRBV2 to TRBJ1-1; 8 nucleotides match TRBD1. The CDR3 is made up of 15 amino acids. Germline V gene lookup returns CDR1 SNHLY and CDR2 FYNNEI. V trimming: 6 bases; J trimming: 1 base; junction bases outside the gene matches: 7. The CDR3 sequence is CASRPPGQANTEAFF. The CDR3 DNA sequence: TGTGCCAGCAGACCCCCGGGACAGGCGAACACTGAAGCTTTCTTT.

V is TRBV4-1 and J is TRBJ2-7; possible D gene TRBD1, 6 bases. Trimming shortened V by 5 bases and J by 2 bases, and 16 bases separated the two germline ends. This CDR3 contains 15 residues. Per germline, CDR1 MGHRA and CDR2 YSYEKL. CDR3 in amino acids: CASSVGGYGTYEQYF. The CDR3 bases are TGCGCCAGCAGCGTTGGGGGCTATGGGACCTACGAGCAGTACTTC.

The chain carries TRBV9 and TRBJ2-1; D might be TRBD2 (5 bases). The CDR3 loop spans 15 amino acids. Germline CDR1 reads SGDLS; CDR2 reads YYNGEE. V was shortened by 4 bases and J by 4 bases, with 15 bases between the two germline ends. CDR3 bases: TGTGCCAGCAGCCCAACGGGGTACCTTTACAATGAGCAGTTCTTC. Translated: CASSPTGYLYNEQFF.

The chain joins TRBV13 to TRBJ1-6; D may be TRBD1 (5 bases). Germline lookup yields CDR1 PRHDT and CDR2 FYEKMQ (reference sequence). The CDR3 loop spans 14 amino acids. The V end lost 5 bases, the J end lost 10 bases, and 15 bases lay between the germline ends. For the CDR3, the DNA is TGTGCCAGCAGCGAAGGGGCTTCTTTATCACCCCTCCACTTT. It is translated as CASSEGASLSPLHF.

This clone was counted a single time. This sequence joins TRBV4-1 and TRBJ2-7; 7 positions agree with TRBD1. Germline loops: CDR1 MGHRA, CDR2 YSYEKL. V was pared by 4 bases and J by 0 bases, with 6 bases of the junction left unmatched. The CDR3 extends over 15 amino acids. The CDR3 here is CASSRRDSSSYEQYF. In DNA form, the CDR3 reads TGCGCCAGCAGCCGCCGGGACAGCTCCTCCTACGAGCAGTACTTC.

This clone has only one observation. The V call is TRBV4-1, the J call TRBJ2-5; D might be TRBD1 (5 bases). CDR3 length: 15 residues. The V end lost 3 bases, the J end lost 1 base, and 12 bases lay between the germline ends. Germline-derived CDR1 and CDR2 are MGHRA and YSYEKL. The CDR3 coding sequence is TGCGCCAGCAGCCAGGAAAAGGGGTTCCAAGAGACCCAGTACTTC. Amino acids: CASSQEKGFQETQYF.

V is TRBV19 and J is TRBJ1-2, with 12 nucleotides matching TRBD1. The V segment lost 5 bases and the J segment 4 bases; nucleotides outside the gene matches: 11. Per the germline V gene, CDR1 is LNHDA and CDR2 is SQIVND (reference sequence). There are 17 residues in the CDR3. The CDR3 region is CASSSTPGTGGTYGYTF. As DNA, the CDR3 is TGTGCCAGTAGTTCCACCCCCGGGACAGGGGGCACCTATGGCTACACCTTC.

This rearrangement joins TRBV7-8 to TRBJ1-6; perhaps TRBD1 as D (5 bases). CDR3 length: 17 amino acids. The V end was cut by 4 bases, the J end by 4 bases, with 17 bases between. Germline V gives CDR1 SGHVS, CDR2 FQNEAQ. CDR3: CASSSNPPRQYNSPLHF. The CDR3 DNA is TGTGCCAGCAGCTCGAATCCCCCCCGACAGTATAATTCACCCCTCCACTTT.

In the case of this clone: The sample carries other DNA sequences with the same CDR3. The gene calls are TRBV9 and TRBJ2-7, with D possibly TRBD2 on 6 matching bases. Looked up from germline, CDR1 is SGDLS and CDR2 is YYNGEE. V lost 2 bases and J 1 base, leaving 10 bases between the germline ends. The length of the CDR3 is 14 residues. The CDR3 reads CASSVDGGSYEQYF. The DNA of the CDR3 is TGTGCCAGCAGCGTGGACGGGGGATCCTACGAGCAGTACTTC.

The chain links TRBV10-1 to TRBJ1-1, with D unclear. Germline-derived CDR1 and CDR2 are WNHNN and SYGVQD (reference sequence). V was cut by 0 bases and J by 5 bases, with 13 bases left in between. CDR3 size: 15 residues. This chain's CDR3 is CASSESLAPVTEAFF. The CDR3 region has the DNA TGCGCCAGCAGTGAGTCTTTGGCCCCGGTGACTGAAGCTTTCTTT.

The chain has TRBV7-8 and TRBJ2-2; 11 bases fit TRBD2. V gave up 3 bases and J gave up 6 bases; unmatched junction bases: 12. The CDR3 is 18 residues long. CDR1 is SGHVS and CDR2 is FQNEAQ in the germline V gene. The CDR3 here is CASSFSLAGAPRPGELFF. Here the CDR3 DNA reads TGTGCCAGCAGCTTTTCACTAGCGGGGGCACCACGACCCGGGGAGCTGTTTTTT.

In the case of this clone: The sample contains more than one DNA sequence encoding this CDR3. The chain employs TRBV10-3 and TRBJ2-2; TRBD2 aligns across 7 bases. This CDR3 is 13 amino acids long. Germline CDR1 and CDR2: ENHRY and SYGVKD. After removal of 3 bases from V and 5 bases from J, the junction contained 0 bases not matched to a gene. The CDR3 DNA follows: TGTGCCATCAGTGAACTAGCGACCGGGGAGCTGTTTTTT. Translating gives CAISELATGELFF.

The CDR3 DNA reads TGTGCCTGGGAGGCTAGCGGCCTCTCCTACGAGCAGTACTTC. Protein sequence: CAWEASGLSYEQYF. The rearrangement joins TRBV30 to TRBJ2-7; 7 bases match TRBD2. Losses at the gene ends were 5 bases for V and 0 bases for J; bases not matched to a gene: 7. Germline V gene data show CDR1 as GTSNPN and CDR2 as SVGIG (reference sequence). The CDR3 spans 14 residues.

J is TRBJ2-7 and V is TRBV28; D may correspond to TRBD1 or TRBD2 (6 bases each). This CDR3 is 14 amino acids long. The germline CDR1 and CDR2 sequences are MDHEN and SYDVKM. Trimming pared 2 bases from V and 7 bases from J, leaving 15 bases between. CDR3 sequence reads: CASSLVGGAGEQYF. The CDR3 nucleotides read TGTGCCAGCAGTTTAGTGGGGGGCGCGGGTGAGCAGTACTTC.

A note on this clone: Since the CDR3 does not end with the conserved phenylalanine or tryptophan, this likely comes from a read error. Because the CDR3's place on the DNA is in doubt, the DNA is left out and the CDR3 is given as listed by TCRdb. The CDR3 protein is CASSFPPPQGFTPL. The rearrangement uses TRBV6-4 and TRBJ1-2; the table's D call, TRBD1, was not checked against the DNA. The CDR3 spans 14 amino acids, including both terminal residues. The germline V gene encodes CDR1 MRHNA and CDR2 SNTAGT.

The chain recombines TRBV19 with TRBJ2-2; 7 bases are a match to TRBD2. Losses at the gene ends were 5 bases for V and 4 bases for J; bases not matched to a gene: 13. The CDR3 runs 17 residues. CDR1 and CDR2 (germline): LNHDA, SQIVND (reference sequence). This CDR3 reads CASSLRREGLVTGELFF. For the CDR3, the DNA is TGTGCCAGTAGTCTTCGGAGGGAGGGGCTCGTCACCGGGGAGCTGTTTTTT.

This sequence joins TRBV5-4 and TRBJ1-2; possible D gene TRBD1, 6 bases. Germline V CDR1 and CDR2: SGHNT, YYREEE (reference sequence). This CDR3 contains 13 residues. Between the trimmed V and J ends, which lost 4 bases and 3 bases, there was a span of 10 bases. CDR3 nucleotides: TGTGCCAGCAGCCGGGACACTGACTATGGCTACACCTTC. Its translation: CASSRDTDYGYTF.

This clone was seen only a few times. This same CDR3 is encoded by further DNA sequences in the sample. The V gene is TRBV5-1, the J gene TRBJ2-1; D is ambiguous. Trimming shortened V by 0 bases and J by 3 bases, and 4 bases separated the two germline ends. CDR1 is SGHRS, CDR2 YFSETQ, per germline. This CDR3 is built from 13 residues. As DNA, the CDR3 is TGCGCCAGCAGCTTGGTGGGCTACAATGAGCAGTTCTTC. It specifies CASSLVGYNEQFF.

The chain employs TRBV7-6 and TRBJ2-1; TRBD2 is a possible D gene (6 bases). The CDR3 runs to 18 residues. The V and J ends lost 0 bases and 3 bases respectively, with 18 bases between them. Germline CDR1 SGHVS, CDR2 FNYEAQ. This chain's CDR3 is CASSLAVWSSELYNEQFF. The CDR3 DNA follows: TGTGCCAGCAGCTTAGCCGTCTGGTCTAGCGAACTCTACAATGAGCAGTTCTTC.

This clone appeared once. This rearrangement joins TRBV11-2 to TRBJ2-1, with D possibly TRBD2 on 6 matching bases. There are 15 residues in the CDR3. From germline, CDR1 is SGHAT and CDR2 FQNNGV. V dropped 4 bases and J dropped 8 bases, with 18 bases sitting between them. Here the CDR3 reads CASSSGGGIPDEQFF. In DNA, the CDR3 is TGTGCCAGCAGCTCCGGTGGGGGGATCCCCGATGAGCAGTTCTTC.